The 5 T cell receptor beta chains given below trace back to one sample, sequenced in a study of Graves' ophthalmopathy and Graves' hyperthyroidism. Scientists amplified the TCR beta CDR3 regions from RNA transcripts. Scientists carried out first-round RT-PCR using HTBI primers and then a second-round multiplex PCR. TCRdb redid the calling of the multiplex PCR reads with MiXCR, one entry per CDR3 protein. The table lists roughly 610,000 distinct CDR3 sequences, about 24% of them singletons. The sample was peripheral blood. The receptors were gathered from a woman between 18 and 29 years old with stable Graves' hyperthyroidism. Some clones in this sample may be carry-over from other donors' samples.

In its sample, this clonotype was seen a few times. The genes are TRBV5-1 and TRBJ1-6, with 9 bases identical to TRBD1. The CDR3 has 21 residues. After removal of 4 bases from V and 0 bases from J, the junction contained 17 bases not matched to a gene. Per the germline V gene, CDR1 is SGHRS and CDR2 is YFSETQ. CDR3 residues: CASSPGTGTLTRSSYNSPLHF. Here the CDR3 DNA reads TGCGCCAGCAGCCCTGGGACAGGGACTCTAACTAGGAGCTCCTATAATTCACCCCTCCACTTT.

This clonotype has only a few counts. The V and J genes are TRBV3-1 and TRBJ1-2; 8 bases agree with TRBD1. CDR1 and CDR2 from the germline V gene are LGHDT and YNNKEL (reference sequence). V shed 3 bases and J 7 bases; nucleotides not matched to a gene: 4. The CDR3 is 13 amino acids. The CDR3 sequence: CASSQTGDSGYTF. As DNA, the CDR3 is TGTGCCAGCAGCCAGACAGGGGATAGTGGCTACACCTTC. Using reference TRBV3-1 and TRBJ1-2 for the parts outside the CDR3, the full variable domain is DTAVSQTPKYLVTQMGNDKSIKCEQNLGHDTMYWYKQDSKKFLKIMFSYNNKELIINETVPNRFSPKSPDKAHLNLHINSLELGDSAVYFCASSQTGDSGYTFGSGTRLTVV.

This clonotype was counted at least ten times. The chain has TRBV28 and TRBJ1-5; 8 nucleotides agree with TRBD1. Losses at the gene ends were 2 bases for V and 5 bases for J; bases not matched to a gene: 14. Germline V gene data show CDR1 as MDHEN and CDR2 as SYDVKM. This CDR3 contains 18 residues. CDR3 sequence (DNA): TGTGCCAGCAGTTTAGGGACAGGCGTTAATTCTCTCTATCAGCCCCAGCATTTT. Its protein product is CASSLGTGVNSLYQPQHF.

The chain employs TRBV6-2 or TRBV6-3 and TRBJ2-2, with 7 bases matching TRBD1. Germline V gene sequence: CDR1 MNHEY, CDR2 SVGEGT. The CDR3 loop spans 17 amino acids. V was pared by 2 bases and J by 1 base, with 7 bases of the junction left unmatched. In DNA form, the CDR3 reads TGTGCCAGCAGTTACCCGGGCCGGGACAGGAACACCGGGGAGCTGTTTTTT. Its protein product is CASSYPGRDRNTGELFF.

J is TRBJ2-5 and V is TRBV5-1; a weak D match, TRBD1 (5 bases). The ends were cut back, 4 bases at V and 5 bases at J, with 15 bases in the middle. This CDR3 has 14 residues. CDR1 and CDR2 from the germline V gene are SGHRS and YFSETQ. CDR3 sequence (DNA): TGCGCCAGCAGCCCCACAGGTCTGACGGAGACCCAGTACTTC. Its protein is CASSPTGLTETQYF.